A single sample gave rise to the 14 T cell receptor beta chains below, sequenced in a study of shared clonotypes between healthy human individuals. Profiled with immunoSEQ multiplex PCR; TCRdb holds only in-frame clones, not every one. Of 1,100,000 or so clones detected, around 78% appear once; the ten largest clones hold 0.5% to 0.6%. The specimen sequenced was memory CD4+ T cells from PBMCs. Subset reported: CD45RA-negative fraction. These TCRs come from a young man in good health. Some clones in this sample may be carry-over from other donors' samples.

V is TRBV5-4 and J is TRBJ2-5; tentative D call: TRBD1 (6 bases). Trimming left V 0 bases short and J 0 bases short, with 12 bases between. This CDR3 is built from 16 residues. Germline-derived CDR1 and CDR2 are SGHNT and YYREEE (reference sequence). The CDR3 spells CASSLEQGWYQETQYF. For the CDR3, the DNA is TGTGCCAGCAGCTTGGAACAGGGCTGGTACCAAGAGACCCAGTACTTC. The complete variable domain, with remaining parts taken from reference TRBV5-4 and TRBJ2-5, reads ETGVTQSPTHLIKTRGQQVTLRCSSQSGHNTVSWYQQALGQGPQFIFQYYREEENGRGNFPPRFSGLQFPNYSSELNVNALELDDSALYLCASSLEQGWYQETQYFGPGTRLLVL.

The chain uses TRBV2 and TRBJ1-5; D gene uncertain. The V and J ends lost 7 bases and 0 bases respectively, with 10 bases between them. Germline values: CDR1 SNHLY, CDR2 FYNNEI. CDR3 size: 14 residues. CDR3 coding DNA: TGTGCCAGCAAGGACGGGTATAGCAATCAGCCCCAGCATTTT. Encoded protein: CASKDGYSNQPQHF.

This chain uses TRBV20-1 with TRBJ1-1; the D is unclear. Germline V gives CDR1 DFQATT, CDR2 SNEGSKA (reference sequence). The ends were cut back, 5 bases at V and 5 bases at J, with 9 bases in the middle. The CDR3 sequence is 11 residues long. The CDR3 coding sequence is TGCAGTGCTGCTGAGCGGACTGAAGCTTTCTTT. Protein: CSAAERTEAFF.

The chain recombines TRBV15 with TRBJ2-3; either TRBD1 or TRBD2 may fit D (7 bases each). V was shortened by 0 bases and J by 8 bases, with 15 bases between the two germline ends. Germline CDR1 and CDR2: LNHNV and YYDKDF (reference sequence). This CDR3 has 15 residues. CDR3 nucleotide sequence: TGTGCCACCAGCAGAGATACAGGGGAGGGAGGTACGCAGTATTTT. Translated: CATSRDTGEGGTQYF.

This clone was found a few times. V is TRBV6-5 and J is TRBJ1-1; D ambiguous. Trimming took 2 bases from V and 4 from J, leaving 8 bases between them. The CDR3 has 13 residues. Germline V gene lookup returns CDR1 MNHEY and CDR2 SVGAGI. The CDR3, as DNA: TGTGCCAGCAGTTACCTTTATACCACTGAAGCTTTCTTT. Translating gives CASSYLYTTEAFF.

J is TRBJ2-7 and V is TRBV5-4; 8 nucleotides agree with TRBD1. The CDR3 totals 17 residues. Germline V gene lookup returns CDR1 SGHNT and CDR2 YYREEE (reference sequence). The V segment lost 4 bases and the J segment 3 bases; nucleotides outside the gene matches: 15. Here the CDR3 reads CASSLGQGPFNHYEQYF. Written as DNA, the CDR3 is TGTGCCAGCAGCCTTGGACAGGGTCCCTTCAATCACTACGAGCAGTACTTC. The variable domain in full, with the rest retrieved from reference TRBV5-4 and TRBJ2-7, is ETGVTQSPTHLIKTRGQQVTLRCSSQSGHNTVSWYQQALGQGPQFIFQYYREEENGRGNFPPRFSGLQFPNYSSELNVNALELDDSALYLCASSLGQGPFNHYEQYFGPGTRLTVT.

With regard to this clone: This could be a read error, since a much larger clone is one nucleotide away. Distinct nucleotide sequences in the sample also encode this CDR3. V is TRBV28 and J is TRBJ1-3; D not certain. V was cut by 8 bases and J by 0 bases, with 5 bases left in between. Per germline, CDR1 MDHEN and CDR2 SYDVKM. The length of the CDR3 is 12 residues. CDR3 nucleotides: TGTGCCAGCGCGAGCTCTGGAAACACCATATATTTT. This translates into CASASSGNTIYF.

The chain couples TRBV6-1 to TRBJ2-5; 7 bases align to TRBD1. V lost 8 bases to trimming and J lost 5 bases; unmatched junction nucleotides: 11. Looked up from germline, CDR1 is MNHNS and CDR2 is SASEGT. This CDR3 comprises 14 residues. The CDR3 is CASPTGTVLETQYF. The CDR3 DNA reads as TGTGCCAGCCCGACCGGGACAGTCCTCGAGACCCAGTACTTC.

With regard to this clone: At the DNA level, this CDR3 is encoded by other sequences in the same sample as well. The chain uses TRBV25-1 and TRBJ1-1; D is undetermined. V shed 3 bases and J shed 1 base, with 9 bases lying between them. CDR3 length equals 14 residues. Germline V gene data show CDR1 as MGHDK and CDR2 as SYGVNS. CDR3 DNA: TGTGCCAGCAGTGAGAGCGGGGAGAACACTGAAGCTTTCTTT. Its translation is CASSESGENTEAFF.

The chain carries TRBV5-1 and TRBJ1-1; no reliable D call. V was pared by 0 bases and J by 1 base, with 13 bases between. This CDR3 is 16 amino acids long. CDR1 is SGHRS, CDR2 YFSETQ, per germline. This chain's CDR3 is CASSLAYRGSNTEAFF. DNA for the CDR3: TGCGCCAGCAGCTTGGCATACCGGGGATCGAACACTGAAGCTTTCTTT. Supplemented by reference TRBV5-1 and TRBJ1-1, the full variable domain reads KAGVTQTPRYLIKTRGQQVTLSCSPISGHRSVSWYQQTPGQGLQFLFEYFSETQRNKGNFPGRFSGRQFSNSRSEMNVSTLELGDSALYLCASSLAYRGSNTEAFFGQGTRLTVV.

The J gene is TRBJ2-7, the V gene TRBV9; D gene ambiguous. The germline CDR1 and CDR2 sequences are SGDLS and YYNGEE. V lost 0 bases and J lost 0, with 7 bases in between. This CDR3 region has 14 residues. CDR3 sequence reads: CASSVEHSSYEQYF. The CDR3 coding sequence is TGTGCCAGCAGCGTAGAACATAGCTCCTACGAGCAGTACTTC.

The chain recombines TRBV5-8 with TRBJ1-5; D perhaps matches TRBD1 (5 bases). The CDR3 loop spans 13 amino acids. CDR1 is SGHTS and CDR2 is YDEGEE in the germline V gene. Between the trimmed V and J ends, which lost 2 bases and 7 bases, there was a span of 10 bases. DNA of the CDR3: TGTGCCAGCAGCTTCCAGGGCGGCCAGCCCCAGCATTTT. It yields the protein CASSFQGGQPQHF.

This clone appeared a single time. Other DNA sequences in this specimen translate into the identical CDR3. V gene TRBV28 combines with J gene TRBJ1-1; 7 nucleotides agree with TRBD1. V gave up 7 bases and J gave up 3 bases; unmatched junction bases: 5. CDR3 length: 13 amino acids. Germline CDR1 is MDHEN and CDR2 is SYDVKM. CDR3 sequence reads: CASKTGADTEAFF. In DNA form, the CDR3 reads TGTGCCAGCAAAACAGGGGCGGACACTGAAGCTTTCTTT.

About this clone: This may be a read error, as it is one base from a much larger clone. The same CDR3 can be traced to other DNA sequences in this sample. The rearrangement links TRBV7-2 to TRBJ1-1, with D possibly matching TRBD1 (5 bases). The germline V and J ends were trimmed by 4 bases and 1 base, with 7 bases remaining between them. The germline V gene has CDR1 SGHTA and CDR2 FQGNSA. This CDR3 has 13 residues. DNA for the CDR3: TGTGCCAGCAGCTCTCAGGGGAACACTGAAGCTTTCTTT. The encoded protein is CASSSQGNTEAFF.